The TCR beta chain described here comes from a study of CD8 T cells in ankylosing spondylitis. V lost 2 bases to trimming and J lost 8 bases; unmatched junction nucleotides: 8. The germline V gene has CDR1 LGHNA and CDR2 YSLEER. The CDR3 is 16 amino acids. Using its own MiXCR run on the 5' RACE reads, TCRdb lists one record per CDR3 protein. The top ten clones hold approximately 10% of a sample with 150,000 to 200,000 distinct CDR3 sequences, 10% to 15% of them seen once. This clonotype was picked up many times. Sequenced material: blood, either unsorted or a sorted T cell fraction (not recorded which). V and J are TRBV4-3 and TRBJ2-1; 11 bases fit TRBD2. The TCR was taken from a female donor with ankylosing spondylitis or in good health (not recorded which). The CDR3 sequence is CASSQTQLAGVDEQFF. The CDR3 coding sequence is TGCGCCAGCAGCCAAACGCAACTAGCGGGAGTGGATGAGCAGTTCTTC.